A selection of T cell receptor beta chains follows, all from one sample in a study of blood T cell repertoires in COVID-19. The data were produced by immunoSEQ multiplex PCR, yet TCRdb's version contains in-frame clones alone and is incomplete. The sample includes about 110,000 clones, around 80% of them seen just once. The sequenced sample consisted of peripheral blood. The receptors originated from a woman aged 70-85 years with acute or convalescent COVID-19. Each CDR3 is given with its conserved first and last residue. The D gene is left open where the match is weak. Clone size, where shown, is once, few, many, or a class for clones that have expanded.

clone_size: -
v_call: TRBV5-1
d_call: TRBD1
j_call: TRBJ2-5
cdr3_aa: CASSWTGGETQYF
cdr3_nt: TGCGCCAGCAGCTGGACAGGGGGCGAGACCCAGTACTTC

clone_size: -
v_call: TRBV9
d_call: TRBD2
j_call: TRBJ2-3
cdr3_aa: CASSGNAGEAQYF
cdr3_nt: TGTGCCAGCAGCGGCAACGCGGGGGAAGCGCAGTATTTT

clone_size: -
v_call: TRBV29-1
d_call: TRBD1
j_call: TRBJ1-1
cdr3_aa: CSVDSREGADTEAFF
cdr3_nt: TGCAGCGTTGATTCGCGGGAGGGGGCGGACACTGAAGCTTTCTTT

clone_size: -
v_call: TRBV2
d_call: TRBD2
j_call: TRBJ2-2
cdr3_aa: CASSVTAGMTGELFF
cdr3_nt: TGTGCCAGCAGTGTAACAGCGGGGATGACCGGGGAGCTGTTTTTT

clone_size: once
v_call: TRBV12-3/TRBV12-4
d_call: -
j_call: TRBJ1-2
cdr3_aa: CASGLARGYTF
cdr3_nt: TGTGCCAGCGGACTGGCGCGCGGCTACACCTTC

clone_size: -
v_call: TRBV19
d_call: TRBD1
j_call: TRBJ1-1
cdr3_aa: CASSTGTGESWAFF
cdr3_nt: TGTGCCAGTAGTACAGGGACAGGGGAAAGTTGGGCTTTCTTT

clone_size: -
v_call: TRBV6-1
d_call: -
j_call: TRBJ2-7
cdr3_aa: CASSESQGVYEQYF
cdr3_nt: TGTGCCAGCAGTGAAAGCCAGGGCGTCTACGAGCAGTACTTC

clone_size: -
v_call: TRBV9
d_call: TRBD1
j_call: TRBJ1-4
cdr3_aa: CASSAFPTGGNEKLFF
cdr3_nt: TGTGCCAGCAGCGCTTTCCCGACAGGGGGCAACGAAAAACTGTTTTTT

clone_size: few
v_call: TRBV2
d_call: TRBD1
j_call: TRBJ2-7
cdr3_aa: CASSVISPGQGHYEQYF
cdr3_nt: TGTGCCAGCAGTGTCATCTCACCGGGACAGGGACACTACGAGCAGTACTTC

clone_size: -
v_call: TRBV30
d_call: TRBD2
j_call: TRBJ2-1
cdr3_aa: CAWSYMPSGRFLNEQFF
cdr3_nt: TGTGCCTGGAGTTATATGCCTAGCGGCCGTTTTCTCAATGAGCAGTTCTTC

clone_size: -
v_call: TRBV9
d_call: TRBD2
j_call: TRBJ2-5
cdr3_aa: CASSGLAGGPETQYF
cdr3_nt: TGTGCCAGCAGCGGTCTAGCGGGAGGGCCCGAGACCCAGTACTTC

clone_size: -
v_call: TRBV2
d_call: -
j_call: TRBJ2-7
cdr3_aa: CASSGEQVGHEQYF
cdr3_nt: TGTGCCAGCAGTGGGGAACAGGTGGGCCACGAGCAGTACTTC

clone_size: -
v_call: TRBV11-2
d_call: -
j_call: TRBJ2-7
cdr3_aa: CASSARRAISYEQYF
cdr3_nt: TGTGCCAGCAGCGCTCGGCGGGCCATTTCCTACGAGCAGTACTTC

clone_size: -
v_call: TRBV14
d_call: TRBD1
j_call: TRBJ1-4
cdr3_aa: CASSHYRGEDEKLFF
cdr3_nt: TGTGCCAGCAGCCATTACAGGGGTGAGGACGAAAAACTGTTTTTT

clone_size: few
v_call: TRBV2
d_call: -
j_call: TRBJ2-3
cdr3_aa: CASSPPTSGLGSQYF
cdr3_nt: TGTGCCAGCAGTCCGCCAACCTCAGGGCTTGGGTCCCAGTATTTT

clone_size: -
v_call: TRBV2
d_call: -
j_call: TRBJ1-3
cdr3_aa: CASSEVMRFPGNTIYF
cdr3_nt: TGTGCCAGCAGTGAAGTGATGAGGTTCCCTGGAAACACCATATATTTT

clone_size: -
v_call: TRBV4-1
d_call: -
j_call: TRBJ1-6
cdr3_aa: CASSQDRGTLSPLHF
cdr3_nt: TGCGCCAGCAGCCAAGATAGGGGGACACTCTCACCCCTCCACTTT

clone_size: -
v_call: TRBV10-1
d_call: TRBD1
j_call: TRBJ1-2
cdr3_aa: CASSRDRGGYGYTF
cdr3_nt: TGCGCCAGCAGTCGGGACAGGGGAGGCTATGGCTACACCTTC

clone_size: -
v_call: TRBV10-3
d_call: TRBD2
j_call: TRBJ2-5
cdr3_aa: CAIQAGGTQETQYF
cdr3_nt: TGTGCCATCCAAGCGGGGGGAACCCAAGAGACCCAGTACTTC

clone_size: -
v_call: TRBV29-1
d_call: -
j_call: TRBJ2-5
cdr3_aa: CSVGGPPEETQYF
cdr3_nt: TGCAGCGTTGGGGGGCCTCCGGAAGAGACCCAGTACTTC

clone_size: -
v_call: TRBV7-8
d_call: TRBD1
j_call: TRBJ1-5
cdr3_aa: CASSFGQDQPQHF
cdr3_nt: TGTGCCAGCAGCTTTGGACAGGATCAGCCCCAGCATTTT

clone_size: -
v_call: TRBV7-6
d_call: -
j_call: TRBJ1-1
cdr3_aa: CASSLEQGRMNTEAFF
cdr3_nt: TGTGCCAGCAGCTTAGAACAGGGAAGGATGAACACTGAAGCTTTCTTT

clone_size: -
v_call: TRBV10-1
d_call: -
j_call: TRBJ2-1
cdr3_aa: CASSERGANEQFF
cdr3_nt: TGCGCCAGCAGTGAGCGGGGGGCGAATGAGCAGTTCTTC

clone_size: -
v_call: TRBV19
d_call: -
j_call: TRBJ2-3
cdr3_aa: CASNSGLITDTQYF
cdr3_nt: TGTGCCAGTAACTCGGGACTTATCACAGATACGCAGTATTTT

clone_size: once
v_call: TRBV5-4
d_call: TRBD1
j_call: TRBJ1-1
cdr3_aa: CASSPPGTGGTEAFF
cdr3_nt: TGTGCCAGCAGCCCACCGGGGACAGGGGGGACTGAAGCTTTCTTT

clone_size: -
v_call: TRBV2
d_call: TRBD2
j_call: TRBJ2-1
cdr3_aa: CASSLWGGGRNEQFF
cdr3_nt: TGTGCCAGCAGCCTGTGGGGCGGGGGGAGGAATGAGCAGTTCTTC

clone_size: -
v_call: TRBV29-1
d_call: TRBD1
j_call: TRBJ1-3
cdr3_aa: CSVAYRGSSGNTIYF
cdr3_nt: TGCAGCGTTGCTTACAGGGGCTCCTCTGGAAACACCATATATTTT

clone_size: once
v_call: TRBV15
d_call: TRBD2
j_call: TRBJ2-2
cdr3_aa: CATSPRLAGLNTGELFF
cdr3_nt: TGTGCCACCAGCCCCCGGCTAGCGGGGTTGAACACCGGGGAGCTGTTTTTT

clone_size: -
v_call: TRBV5-1
d_call: TRBD2
j_call: TRBJ2-3
cdr3_aa: CASSPGGSTDTQYF
cdr3_nt: TGCGCCAGCAGTCCGGGAGGGAGCACAGATACGCAGTATTTT

clone_size: -
v_call: TRBV18
d_call: -
j_call: TRBJ1-1
cdr3_aa: CASSPAGGAEAFF
cdr3_nt: TGTGCCAGCTCACCGGCGGGGGGTGCGGAAGCTTTCTTT

clone_size: -
v_call: TRBV3-1/TRBV3-2
d_call: -
j_call: TRBJ1-4
cdr3_aa: CASSPRGANEKLFF
cdr3_nt: TGTGCCAGCAGCCCCCGGGGGGCAAATGAAAAACTGTTTTTT

clone_size: -
v_call: TRBV3-1/TRBV3-2
d_call: TRBD2
j_call: TRBJ2-7
cdr3_aa: CASSQDVLGLAGGYEQYF
cdr3_nt: TGTGCCAGCAGCCAAGACGTCTTGGGACTAGCGGGAGGCTACGAGCAGTACTTC

clone_size: -
v_call: TRBV10-3
d_call: TRBD1
j_call: TRBJ1-1
cdr3_aa: CAISGTGGAGVNTEAFF
cdr3_nt: TGTGCCATCAGTGGTACAGGGGGCGCCGGGGTGAACACTGAAGCTTTCTTT

clone_size: -
v_call: TRBV7-6
d_call: TRBD1
j_call: TRBJ2-7
cdr3_aa: CASSPGQGSFYEQYF
cdr3_nt: TGTGCCAGCAGTCCGGGACAGGGATCGTTCTACGAGCAGTACTTC

clone_size: -
v_call: TRBV5-1
d_call: -
j_call: TRBJ2-2
cdr3_aa: CASSFEPQGAGELFF
cdr3_nt: TGCGCCAGCAGCTTTGAGCCACAGGGCGCCGGGGAGCTGTTTTTT

clone_size: once
v_call: TRBV5-6
d_call: TRBD2
j_call: TRBJ2-7
cdr3_aa: CASSGTSGYEQYF
cdr3_nt: TGTGCCAGCAGTGGTACTAGCGGATACGAGCAGTACTTC

clone_size: -
v_call: TRBV19
d_call: -
j_call: TRBJ1-2
cdr3_aa: CASTTGLNYGYTF
cdr3_nt: TGTGCCAGTACAACAGGGTTGAACTATGGCTACACCTTC

clone_size: -
v_call: TRBV2
d_call: TRBD1
j_call: TRBJ1-6
cdr3_aa: CARRTGGIGNSPLHF
cdr3_nt: TGTGCCAGGAGGACAGGAGGGATCGGTAATTCACCCCTCCACTTT

clone_size: -
v_call: TRBV9
d_call: -
j_call: TRBJ2-2
cdr3_aa: CASSLSLAGELFF
cdr3_nt: TGTGCCAGCAGCCTGAGTCTCGCCGGGGAGCTGTTTTTT

clone_size: -
v_call: TRBV6-5
d_call: -
j_call: TRBJ1-2
cdr3_aa: CASVRSRGGYGYTF
cdr3_nt: TGTGCCAGCGTCCGCAGCAGGGGAGGGTATGGCTACACCTTC

clone_size: -
v_call: TRBV24-1
d_call: TRBD1
j_call: TRBJ2-2
cdr3_aa: CATSDLTGSNTGELFF
cdr3_nt: TGTGCCACCAGTGACCTGACAGGGTCGAACACCGGGGAGCTGTTTTTT

clone_size: -
v_call: TRBV2
d_call: TRBD1
j_call: TRBJ1-2
cdr3_aa: CASSLRTGNYGYTF
cdr3_nt: TGTGCCAGCAGTCTTCGGACAGGGAACTATGGCTACACCTTC

clone_size: once
v_call: TRBV5-1
d_call: -
j_call: TRBJ2-3
cdr3_aa: CASSLEGGTDTQYF
cdr3_nt: TGCGCCAGCAGCTTGGAAGGGGGCACAGATACGCAGTATTTT

clone_size: -
v_call: TRBV2
d_call: -
j_call: TRBJ2-7
cdr3_aa: CASSVDSLYEQYF
cdr3_nt: TGTGCCAGCAGTGTTGACAGCCTCTACGAGCAGTACTTC

clone_size: -
v_call: TRBV10-2
d_call: -
j_call: TRBJ2-1
cdr3_aa: CASREIAYNEQFF
cdr3_nt: TGCGCCAGCAGAGAAATAGCCTACAATGAGCAGTTCTTC

clone_size: -
v_call: TRBV4-1
d_call: TRBD1
j_call: TRBJ1-4
cdr3_aa: CANEQGLGQTNEKLFF
cdr3_nt: TGCGCCAACGAACAGGGGTTAGGGCAAACTAATGAAAAACTGTTTTTT

clone_size: -
v_call: TRBV5-4
d_call: -
j_call: TRBJ2-2
cdr3_aa: CASSLARKDTGELFF
cdr3_nt: TGTGCCAGCAGCTTGGCCAGGAAGGATACCGGGGAGCTGTTTTTT

clone_size: once
v_call: TRBV19
d_call: -
j_call: TRBJ2-2
cdr3_aa: CASSIWGQGHTGELFF
cdr3_nt: TGTGCCAGTAGTATCTGGGGACAAGGGCACACCGGGGAGCTGTTTTTT

clone_size: -
v_call: TRBV4-2
d_call: -
j_call: TRBJ1-2
cdr3_aa: CASSLPGEGMGYTF
cdr3_nt: TGTGCCAGCAGCCTCCCCGGGGAAGGGATGGGCTACACCTTC

clone_size: -
v_call: TRBV23-1
d_call: -
j_call: TRBJ1-1
cdr3_aa: CASSQLTGGRAEAFF
cdr3_nt: TGCGCCAGCAGTCAATTAACGGGGGGGAGGGCTGAAGCTTTCTTT

clone_size: -
v_call: TRBV10-1
d_call: TRBD1
j_call: TRBJ1-2
cdr3_aa: CASSRDRGDGYTF
cdr3_nt: TGCGCCAGCAGCCGGGACAGGGGGGATGGCTACACCTTC

clone_size: -
v_call: TRBV28
d_call: -
j_call: TRBJ1-6
cdr3_aa: CASSSRQTSPLHF
cdr3_nt: TGTGCCAGCAGTAGTCGACAGACTTCACCCCTCCACTTT